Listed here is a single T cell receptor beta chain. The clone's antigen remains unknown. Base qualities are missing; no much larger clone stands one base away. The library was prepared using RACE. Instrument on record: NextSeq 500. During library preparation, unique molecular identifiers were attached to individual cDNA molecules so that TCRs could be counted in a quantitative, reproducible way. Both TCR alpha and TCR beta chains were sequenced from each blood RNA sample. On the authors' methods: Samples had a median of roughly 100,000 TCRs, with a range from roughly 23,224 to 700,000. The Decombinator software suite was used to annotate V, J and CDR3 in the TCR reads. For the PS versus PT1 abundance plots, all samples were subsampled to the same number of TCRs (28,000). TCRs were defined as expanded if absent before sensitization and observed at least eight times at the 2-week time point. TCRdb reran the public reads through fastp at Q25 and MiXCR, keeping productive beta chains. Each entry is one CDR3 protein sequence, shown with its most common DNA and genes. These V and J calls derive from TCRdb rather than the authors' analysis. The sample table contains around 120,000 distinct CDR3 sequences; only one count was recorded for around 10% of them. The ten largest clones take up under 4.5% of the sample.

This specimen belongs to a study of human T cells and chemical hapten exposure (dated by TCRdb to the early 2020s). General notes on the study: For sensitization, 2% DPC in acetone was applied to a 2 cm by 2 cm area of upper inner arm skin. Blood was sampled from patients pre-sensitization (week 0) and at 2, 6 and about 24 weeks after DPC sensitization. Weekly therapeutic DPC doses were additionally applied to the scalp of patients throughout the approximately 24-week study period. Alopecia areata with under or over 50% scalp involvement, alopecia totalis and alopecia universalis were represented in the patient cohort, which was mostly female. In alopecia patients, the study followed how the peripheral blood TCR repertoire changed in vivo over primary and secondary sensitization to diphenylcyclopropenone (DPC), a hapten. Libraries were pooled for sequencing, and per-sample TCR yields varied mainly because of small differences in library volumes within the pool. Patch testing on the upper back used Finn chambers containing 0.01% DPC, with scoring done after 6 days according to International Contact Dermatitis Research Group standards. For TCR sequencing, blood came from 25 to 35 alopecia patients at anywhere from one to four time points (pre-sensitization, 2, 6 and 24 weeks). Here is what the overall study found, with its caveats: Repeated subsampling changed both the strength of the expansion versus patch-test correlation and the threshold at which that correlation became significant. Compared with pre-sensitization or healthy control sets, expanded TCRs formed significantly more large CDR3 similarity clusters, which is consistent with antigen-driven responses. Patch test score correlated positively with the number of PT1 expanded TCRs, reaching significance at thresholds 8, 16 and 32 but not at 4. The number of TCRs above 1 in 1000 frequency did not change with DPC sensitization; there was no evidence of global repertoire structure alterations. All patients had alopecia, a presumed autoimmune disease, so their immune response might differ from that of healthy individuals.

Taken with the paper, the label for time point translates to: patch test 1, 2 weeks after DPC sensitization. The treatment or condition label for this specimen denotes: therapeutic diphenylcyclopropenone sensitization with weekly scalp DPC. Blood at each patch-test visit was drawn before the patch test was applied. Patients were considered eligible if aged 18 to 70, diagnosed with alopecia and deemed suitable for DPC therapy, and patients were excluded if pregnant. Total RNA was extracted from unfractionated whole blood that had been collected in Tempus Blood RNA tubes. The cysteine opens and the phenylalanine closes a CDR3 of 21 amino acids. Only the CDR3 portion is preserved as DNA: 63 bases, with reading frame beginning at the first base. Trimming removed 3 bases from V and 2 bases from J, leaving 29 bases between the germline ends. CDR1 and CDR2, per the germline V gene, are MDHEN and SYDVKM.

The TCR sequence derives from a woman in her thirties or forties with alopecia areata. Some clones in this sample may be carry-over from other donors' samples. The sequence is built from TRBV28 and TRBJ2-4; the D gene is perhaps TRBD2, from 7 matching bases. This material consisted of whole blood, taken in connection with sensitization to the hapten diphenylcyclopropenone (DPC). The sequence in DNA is TGTGCCAGCAGTTTGATAGGGGGGAGCGGGAACAGAGTCGGGCCCAAAAACATTCAGTACTTC. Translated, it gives CASSLIGGSGNRVGPKNIQYF.